Below, 21 T cell receptor beta chains from the same sample are listed, as sequenced in a study of cytomegalovirus exposure and HLA in healthy donors. PCR employed 60 Vbeta and 13 Jbeta primers. The repertoire was sequenced with immunoSEQ multiplex PCR; TCRdb's copy has only in-frame clones and lacks some. Found here are fewer than 300,000 clones, over 70% of them singletons; the top ten hold less than 0.4%. What was sequenced was PBMCs. These receptors all stem from a girl between 2 and 10 years old in good health and CMV-seronegative.

This clone was counted a few times. CDR3 in amino acids: CASSPGTVHQPQHF. For the CDR3, the DNA is TGTGCCAGTAGTCCCGGGACAGTCCATCAGCCCCAGCATTTT. The V and J genes are TRBV19 and TRBJ1-5; 7 bases fit TRBD1. The CDR3 extends over 14 amino acids. Germline V lookup: CDR1 LNHDA, CDR2 SQIVND (reference sequence). Germline trimming cut 5 bases from V and 5 bases from J; bases unmatched to any gene: 6. Full variable domain (missing parts from reference TRBV19 and TRBJ1-5): DGGITQSPKYLFRKEGQNVTLSCEQNLNHDAMYWYRQDPGQGLRLIYYSQIVNDFQKGDIAEGYSVSREKKESFPLTVTSAQKNPTAFYLCASSPGTVHQPQHFGDGTRLSIL.

The chain recombines TRBV2 with TRBJ2-2, with D maybe TRBD1 (6 bases). CDR3 size: 19 residues. CDR1 and CDR2 from the germline V gene are SNHLY and FYNNEI. V was cut by 7 bases and J by 0 bases, with 24 bases left in between. Here the CDR3 DNA reads TGTGCCAGCAACTCAGCAAGTCCCATAGGACAGACGAACACCGGGGAGCTGTTTTTT. This translates into CASNSASPIGQTNTGELFF.

The gene calls are TRBV5-1 and TRBJ2-3, with 7 bases lining up with TRBD2. The CDR3 runs 17 residues. Germline V lookup: CDR1 SGHRS, CDR2 YFSETQ. The junction had 11 bases not matched to a gene; V was cut back by 0 bases and J by 4 bases. CDR3 protein: CASSLGPMQRGSDTQYF. CDR3 nucleotides: TGCGCCAGCAGCTTGGGACCTATGCAGCGGGGCTCAGATACGCAGTATTTT.

CDR3 protein: CASRLGTGYYGYTF. In DNA form, the CDR3 reads TGTGCCAGCAGGCTTGGGACAGGCTACTATGGCTACACCTTC. The chain uses TRBV7-8 and TRBJ1-2; TRBD1 matches 8 bases. Germline V CDR1 and CDR2: SGHVS, FQNEAQ. The CDR3 covers 14 residues. V lost 6 bases and J lost 3; bases outside the gene matches: 6.

The chain recombines TRBV7-2 with TRBJ1-5, with D tentatively TRBD1 (5 bases). Trimming removed 1 base from V and 2 bases from J, with 12 bases in between. Germline loops: CDR1 SGHTA, CDR2 FQGNSA. The CDR3 is 16 residues long. The CDR3 loop is CASSLVGGSGNQPQHF. The CDR3 region has the DNA TGTGCCAGCAGCTTAGTCGGGGGTTCGGGCAATCAGCCCCAGCATTTT.

This clone was detected once. One end of the junction fails to match germline, which may point to a read error. The rearrangement links TRBV7-9 to TRBJ2-2; 10 bases are shared with TRBD2. This CDR3 contains 17 residues. Germline values: CDR1 SEHNR, CDR2 FQNEAQ (reference sequence). CDR3 sequence (DNA): TGTTCCAGCAGACCTACAAGCGGGAGGGCCCGCATCGGGGAGCTGTTTTTT. It specifies CSSRPTSGRARIGELFF. The full variable domain, its missing parts supplied by reference TRBV7-9 and TRBJ2-2, is DTGVSQNPRHKITKRGQNVTFRCDPISEHNRLYWYRQTLGQGPEFLTYFQNEAQLEKSRLLSDRFSAERPKGSFSTLEIQRTEQGDSAMYLCSSRPTSGRARIGELFFGEGSRLTVL.

This clone appeared a few times. V gene TRBV4-2 combines with J gene TRBJ1-2, with D perhaps matching TRBD1 (5 bases). V was pared by 2 bases and J by 0 bases, with 10 bases between. The CDR3 covers 15 residues. Germline CDR1 and CDR2: LGHNA and YNFKEQ. The CDR3 nucleotides are TGTGCCAGCAGCCAAACGGGGGGAGCTAACTATGGCTACACCTTC. The encoded protein is CASSQTGGANYGYTF.

The chain has TRBV6-5 and TRBJ1-4, with 8 nucleotides matching TRBD1. Germline V CDR1 and CDR2: MNHEY, SVGAGI. This CDR3 is built from 14 residues. Unmatched junction bases numbered 7, after V lost 2 bases and J lost 11 bases. In DNA form, the CDR3 reads TGTGCCAGCAGTTACGGACAGGGAGTCGCGAAACTGTTTTTT. Amino acids: CASSYGQGVAKLFF.

V is TRBV10-3 and J is TRBJ2-1; TRBD1 matches 9 bases. This CDR3 comprises 14 residues. Unmatched junction bases numbered 7, after V lost 6 bases and J lost 7 bases. The germline V gene encodes CDR1 ENHRY and CDR2 SYGVKD. CDR3 loop: CAIRRDREVNEQFF. In DNA, the CDR3 is TGTGCCATCAGAAGGGACAGGGAAGTTAATGAGCAGTTCTTC.

The CDR3 protein is CASSVGQSNTEAFF. DNA of the CDR3: TGTGCCAGCAGTGTAGGACAATCGAACACTGAAGCTTTCTTT. The chain employs TRBV6-1 and TRBJ1-1; D may be TRBD1 (5 bases). The V end was cut by 4 bases, the J end by 1 base, with 10 bases between. Germline loops: CDR1 MNHNS, CDR2 SASEGT. The CDR3 totals 14 residues.

A word on this clone: The junction differs from germline at one of its ends, possibly a read error. V usage is TRBV7-9 and J usage is TRBJ1-1, with a weak D call TRBD1 (5 bases). The CDR3 contains 13 residues. Germline CDR1 reads SEHNR; CDR2 reads FQNEAQ (reference sequence). CDR3 nucleotides: TGTTCCAGCAGTCGCGGACATCTCACTGAAGCTTTCTTT. This sequence encodes CSSSRGHLTEAFF.

The count of this clone is one. This chain links TRBV7-6 with TRBJ2-7; D might be TRBD1 (6 bases). Germline V CDR1 and CDR2: SGHVS, FNYEAQ. The CDR3 is 15 residues long. V was pared by 3 bases and J by 3 bases, with 15 bases between. The CDR3 coding sequence is TGTGCCAGCAGCTTCGAGGTAGGGACAATCTACGAGCAGTACTTC. Translating gives CASSFEVGTIYEQYF. The full variable domain, in which reference TRBV7-6 and TRBJ2-7 provide the parts outside the CDR3, is GAGVSQSPRYKVTKRGQDVALRCDPISGHVSLYWYRQALGQGPEFLTYFNYEAQQDKSGLPNDRFSAERPEGSISTLTIQRTEQRDSAMYRCASSFEVGTIYEQYFGPGTRLTVT.

The chain recombines TRBV2 with TRBJ2-7; maybe TRBD2 (6 bases). The V and J ends lost 8 bases and 3 bases respectively, with 11 bases between them. The germline V gene has CDR1 SNHLY and CDR2 FYNNEI. The CDR3 sequence is 12 residues long. The CDR3 DNA is TGTGCCAGCGAGCGGGTATACTACGAGCAGTACTTC. Encoded protein: CASERVYYEQYF.

This chain connects TRBV18 to TRBJ1-1; 9 nucleotides line up with TRBD1. Germline trimming cut 5 bases from V and 3 bases from J; bases unmatched to any gene: 10. Germline assignment: CDR1 KGHSH and CDR2 LQKENI. The length of the CDR3 is 16 residues. The CDR3 coding sequence is TGTGCCAGCTCAGCTACAGGGGGCGCCTGGGACACTGAAGCTTTCTTT. Amino acid sequence: CASSATGGAWDTEAFF.

The chain combines TRBV19 with TRBJ2-1; possible D gene TRBD2, 7 bases. V shed 10 bases and J shed 9 bases, with 19 bases lying between them. CDR3 length equals 13 residues. The germline V gene encodes CDR1 LNHDA and CDR2 SQIVND (reference sequence). The DNA of the CDR3 is TGTGCCACCGAAAGAGGTCGGGGGGCTGAGCAGTTCTTC. Its protein is CATERGRGAEQFF.

This clone was detected only a few times. The chain combines TRBV7-9 with TRBJ2-3; D may be TRBD1 (6 bases). Trimming stripped 7 bases from V and 6 bases from J, with 11 bases between. Germline CDR1 is SEHNR and CDR2 is FQNEAQ (reference sequence). The CDR3 has 12 amino acids. The DNA of the CDR3 is TGTGCCAGCAACGCAGGGGAGGATACGCAGTATTTT. Translation: CASNAGEDTQYF.

This clone was recorded a few times. The rearrangement links TRBV7-9 to TRBJ2-7; 10 bases line up with TRBD2. The V segment lost 3 bases and the J segment 3 bases; nucleotides outside the gene matches: 2. The CDR3 length is 14 residues. Looked up from germline, CDR1 is SEHNR and CDR2 is FQNEAQ (reference sequence). The CDR3 is CASSLASGSYEQYF. The DNA for the CDR3 is TGTGCCAGCAGCTTGGCTAGCGGGAGCTACGAGCAGTACTTC.

In this sample, this clone turned up once. The rearrangement joins TRBV9 to TRBJ2-1; possible D gene TRBD2, 6 bases. Trimming cost V 8 bases and J 1 base, with 13 bases left between them. This CDR3 has 14 residues. Germline V CDR1 and CDR2: SGDLS, YYNGEE. The CDR3 here is CASCSGDSYNEQFF. The DNA of the CDR3 is TGTGCCAGTTGTAGCGGCGATTCCTACAATGAGCAGTTCTTC. The complete variable domain, with remaining parts taken from reference TRBV9 and TRBJ2-1, reads DSGVTQTPKHLITATGQRVTLRCSPRSGDLSVYWYQQSLDQGLQFLIQYYNGEERAKGNILERFSAQQFPDLHSELNLSSLELGDSALYFCASCSGDSYNEQFFGPGTRLTVL.

As to this clone: The junction departs from germline at one end; a sequencing error may be responsible. The gene calls are TRBV5-5 and TRBJ1-2; TRBD1 aligns across 9 bases. The germline V gene has CDR1 SGHKS and CDR2 YYEKEE (reference sequence). CDR3 size: 13 residues. This CDR3 reads CASSLTARGQGYF. CDR3 in DNA: TGTGCCAGCAGCCTCACCGCCCGTGGACAGGGGTACTTC.

The CDR3 region has the DNA TGTGCCTGGGCCGGACGGGACAATCAGCCCCAGCATTTT. The encoded protein is CAWAGRDNQPQHF. The chain joins TRBV30 to TRBJ1-5; D gene ambiguous. The CDR3 totals 13 residues. The germline gives CDR1 GTSNPN, CDR2 SVGIG (reference sequence). The V gene lost 5 bases and the J gene lost 3 bases, with 11 bases spanning the gap.

The chain has TRBV28 and TRBJ2-2; D remains ambiguous. CDR1 is MDHEN, CDR2 SYDVKM, per germline. Deletions cut 5 bases from V and 1 base from J, with 8 bases between. This CDR3 has 14 residues. In nucleotides, the CDR3 is TGTGCCAGCAGTACCGACTTGAACACCGGGGAGCTGTTTTTT. It codes for CASSTDLNTGELFF.